Each of the 26 T cell receptor beta chains below was sequenced from the same sample in a study of T cell repertoires in cytomegalovirus infection. TCRdb fed the reads into MiXCR, producing one record per CDR3 protein. In the table there are about 770,000 distinct CDR3 sequences, roughly 28% of which are singletons. Their antigens remain unidentified. The source was cultured CD8+ T cells from PBMCs, collected from culture after CMV antigen stimulation. These receptor sequences come from a human donor in good health (CMV status not recorded). Some clones in this sample may be carry-over from other donors' samples.

The chain joins TRBV6-4 to TRBJ2-1; D not resolved. V was pared by 8 bases and J by 7 bases, with 15 bases between. Germline V lookup: CDR1 MRHNA, CDR2 SNTAGT. The CDR3 is 13 residues long. CDR3: CASSQRTENEQFF. DNA of the CDR3: TGTGCCAGCTCCCAACGAACAGAAAATGAGCAGTTCTTC.

The V gene is TRBV12-5, the J gene TRBJ2-1; 9 bases agree with TRBD1. The V segment lost 6 bases and the J segment 5 bases; nucleotides outside the gene matches: 11. The CDR3 is 16 amino acids. Germline CDR1 LGHNT, CDR2 FRNRAP. CDR3: CASGLLTGGAHNEQFF. CDR3 sequence (DNA): TGTGCTAGTGGACTCCTTACAGGGGGCGCCCACAATGAGCAGTTCTTC.

In its sample, this clonotype was seen many times. The chain has TRBV12-3 or TRBV12-4 and TRBJ1-2; TRBD1 matches 7 bases. V trimming: 6 bases; J trimming: 4 bases; junction bases outside the gene matches: 5. This CDR3 is 13 amino acids long. CDR3 DNA: TGTGCCAGCAGCCTGACAGGGCTCTATGGCTACACCTTC. This encodes CASSLTGLYGYTF.

In this sample, this clonotype turned up a few times. This chain joins TRBV7-6 and TRBJ2-7; D unclear. CDR3 length: 14 residues. Trimming stripped 6 bases from V and 2 bases from J, with 14 bases between. Germline assignment: CDR1 SGHVS and CDR2 FNYEAQ. For the CDR3, the DNA is TGTGCCAGCAGTCCCATGCGTGTTACCTACGAGCAGTACTTC. This sequence encodes CASSPMRVTYEQYF.

The V and J genes are TRBV9 and TRBJ2-5, with a weak D call TRBD1 (5 bases). Trimming removed 0 bases from V and 3 bases from J, with 9 bases in between. Germline V gene sequence: CDR1 SGDLS, CDR2 YYNGEE. The CDR3 sequence is 14 residues long. CDR3 in DNA: TGTGCCAGCAGCGTAGAGAGCAGGGAAGAGACCCAGTACTTC. As protein: CASSVESREETQYF.

A few counts support this clonotype. V usage is TRBV11-2 and J usage is TRBJ1-2, with no clear D. V dropped 5 bases and J dropped 0 bases, with 13 bases sitting between them. The germline V gene has CDR1 SGHAT and CDR2 FQNNGV. This CDR3 contains 15 residues. CDR3 region: CASSPYNTANYGYTF. CDR3 sequence (DNA): TGTGCCAGCAGCCCATACAATACAGCTAACTATGGCTACACCTTC.

V gene TRBV6-1 combines with J gene TRBJ2-5; 8 nucleotides line up with TRBD2. Losses at the gene ends were 3 bases for V and 0 bases for J; bases not matched to a gene: 3. Germline CDR1 and CDR2: MNHNS and SASEGT. This CDR3 spans 15 amino acids. The DNA of the CDR3 is TGTGCCAGCAGTGACGGGGGGGGGTACCAAGAGACCCAGTACTTC. Protein: CASSDGGGYQETQYF.

This chain joins TRBV27 and TRBJ1-1; possibly TRBD1 for D (5 bases). The V end lost 4 bases, the J end lost 0 bases, and 12 bases lay between the germline ends. The CDR3 is 15 residues long. Germline CDR1 MNHEY, CDR2 SMNVEV (reference sequence). The CDR3 here is CASSSWRGLNTEAFF. CDR3 nucleotide sequence: TGTGCCAGCAGTTCGTGGAGGGGACTGAACACTGAAGCTTTCTTT.

This clonotype appeared a few times. In DNA, the CDR3 is TGTGCCAGCAGCGAAACCTACTGGGACAGCCAAGAGACCCAGTACTTC. This codes for CASSETYWDSQETQYF. The chain is built from TRBV7-8 and TRBJ2-5, with 7 bases that match TRBD1. CDR1 is SGHVS, CDR2 FQNEAQ, per germline. This CDR3 is built from 16 residues. The ends lost 5 bases at V and 1 base at J; junction bases unmatched: 10. Looking up the rest from reference TRBV7-8 and TRBJ2-5 gives the full variable domain: GAGVSQSPRYKVAKRGQDVALRCDPISGHVSLFWYQQALGQGPEFLTYFQNEAQLDKSGLPSDRFFAERPEGSVSTLKIQRTQQEDSAVYLCASSETYWDSQETQYFGPGTRLLVL.

V gene TRBV10-1 combines with J gene TRBJ2-5; a possible D gene is TRBD2 (5 bases). Trimming took off 5 bases at V and 0 bases at J, with 13 bases between the two ends. Germline V lookup: CDR1 WNHNN, CDR2 SYGVQD (reference sequence). This CDR3 is built from 15 residues. This chain's CDR3 is CASSPLDGNQETQYF. DNA of the CDR3: TGCGCCAGCAGTCCCCTCGACGGGAACCAAGAGACCCAGTACTTC.

The V call is TRBV27, the J call TRBJ2-3; 8 bases map to TRBD2. V dropped 7 bases and J dropped 5; count of bases not matched to a gene: 17. CDR3 length: 17 residues. Germline-derived CDR1 and CDR2 are MNHEY and SMNVEV (reference sequence). CDR3: CASTPTGGANFRDTQYF. CDR3 sequence (DNA): TGTGCCAGCACTCCAACGGGGGGGGCTAACTTTAGAGATACGCAGTATTTT.

The chain carries TRBV9 and TRBJ2-7; either TRBD1 or TRBD2 may supply D (6 bases each). Trimming took 2 bases from V and 9 from J, leaving 18 bases between them. The CDR3 loop spans 14 amino acids. CDR1 is SGDLS and CDR2 is YYNGEE in the germline V gene. The CDR3 is CASSVPGQPGGQYV. The DNA of the CDR3 is TGTGCCAGCAGCGTTCCGGGACAACCCGGGGGGCAGTACGTC.

The V call is TRBV20-1, the J call TRBJ1-6, with a weak D call TRBD1 (5 bases). CDR3 length: 13 residues. Germline values: CDR1 DFQATT, CDR2 SNEGSKA (reference sequence). With 6 bases removed from V and 6 bases from J, the gap between germline ends came to 12 bases. The CDR3 reads CSATGPGNSPLHF. The CDR3 coding sequence is TGCAGTGCAACGGGACCGGGTAATTCACCCCTCCACTTT.

This clonotype was found many times. V and J are TRBV18 and TRBJ1-2; 7 nucleotides line up with TRBD1. The J segment lost 3 bases and the V segment lost 1 base, leaving 2 bases of the junction unmatched. CDR1 is KGHSH and CDR2 is LQKENI in the germline V gene. There are 14 residues in the CDR3. For the CDR3, the DNA is TGTGCCAGCTCACCACGAGGGACAGACTATGGCTACACCTTC. Amino acid sequence: CASSPRGTDYGYTF.

This clonotype was recorded at least ten times. This chain links TRBV7-8 with TRBJ1-1; a possible D gene is TRBD1 (5 bases). The ends were cut back, 0 bases at V and 1 base at J, with 15 bases in the middle. CDR1 and CDR2 from the germline V gene are SGHVS and FQNEAQ. The CDR3 spans 17 residues. CDR3: CASSLALQGQRNTEAFF. The CDR3 region has the DNA TGTGCCAGCAGCTTAGCGTTGCAGGGTCAAAGGAACACTGAAGCTTTCTTT.

This rearrangement joins TRBV9 to TRBJ1-2; no definite D call. Looked up from germline, CDR1 is SGDLS and CDR2 is YYNGEE. This CDR3 contains 16 residues. V was cut by 1 base and J by 6 bases, with 19 bases left in between. As DNA, the CDR3 is TGTGCCAGCAGCGTAACCAGTTCTGAGGGATTCCATGGCTACACCTTC. It codes for CASSVTSSEGFHGYTF. The full variable domain, completed using reference TRBV9 and TRBJ1-2, is DSGVTQTPKHLITATGQRVTLRCSPRSGDLSVYWYQQSLDQGLQFLIQYYNGEERAKGNILERFSAQQFPDLHSELNLSSLELGDSALYFCASSVTSSEGFHGYTFGSGTRLTVV.

This chain joins TRBV10-3 and TRBJ1-5; D gene uncertain. CDR1 ENHRY and CDR2 SYGVKD come from the germline V gene. V lost 0 bases and J 6 bases, leaving 6 bases between the germline ends. The CDR3 sequence is 13 residues long. CDR3: CAISESNSQPQHF. The CDR3, as DNA: TGTGCCATCAGTGAGTCAAATTCTCAGCCCCAGCATTTT.

The rearrangement joins TRBV6-2 or TRBV6-3 to TRBJ2-5; D gene uncertain. CDR3 length: 15 amino acids. V was clipped by 4 bases and J by 5 bases, with 17 bases between them. Germline assignment: CDR1 MNHEY and CDR2 SVGEGT. Here the CDR3 reads CASSFAGPGMETQYF. The CDR3 bases are TGTGCCAGCAGTTTTGCCGGGCCGGGTATGGAGACCCAGTACTTC.

J is TRBJ2-7 and V is TRBV7-9; D may be TRBD2 (6 bases). The CDR3 has 14 amino acids. CDR1 is SEHNR and CDR2 is FQNEAQ in the germline V gene (reference sequence). Trimming took 5 bases from V and 3 from J, leaving 14 bases between them. As DNA, the CDR3 is TGTGCCAGCAGCAACCCAGGGCGGGACTACGAGCAGTACTTC. This translates into CASSNPGRDYEQYF.

The CDR3 protein is CASSFGTDFYGYTF. DNA of the CDR3: TGCGCCAGCAGCTTCGGGACAGACTTCTATGGCTACACCTTC. The chain employs TRBV5-1 and TRBJ1-2; TRBD1 matches at 7 bases. Germline CDR1 SGHRS, CDR2 YFSETQ. V dropped 2 bases and J dropped 4; count of bases not matched to a gene: 5. CDR3 length equals 14 residues.

A single count supports this clonotype. DNA for the CDR3: TGCAGTGCTAGAGACGTTGGACAGGCCCCTCTCACCCAGCATTTT. This sequence encodes CSARDVGQAPLTQHF. The chain carries TRBV20-1 and TRBJ1-5; 7 nucleotides agree with TRBD1. Germline lookup yields CDR1 DFQATT and CDR2 SNEGSKA (reference sequence). The CDR3 extends over 15 amino acids. V was clipped by 0 bases and J by 11 bases; unmatched bases: 13.

The genes are TRBV7-9 and TRBJ2-7; D may be TRBD1 (6 bases). Trimming shortened V by 1 base and J by 2 bases, and 9 bases separated the two germline ends. The germline gives CDR1 SEHNR, CDR2 FQNEAQ (reference sequence). The CDR3 runs 14 residues. The CDR3 region is CASSLVDSTYEQYF. The CDR3 DNA reads as TGTGCCAGCAGCTTAGTGGACAGTACCTACGAGCAGTACTTC.

This clonotype was counted only a few times. CDR3 protein: CASSPVAARSSYEQYF. The CDR3 nucleotides read TGCGCCAGCAGCCCCGTCGCGGCTCGGAGCTCCTACGAGCAGTACTTC. V usage is TRBV5-1 and J usage is TRBJ2-7; D is unresolved. CDR1 is SGHRS and CDR2 is YFSETQ in the germline V gene. V lost 4 bases and J 0 bases, leaving 17 bases between the germline ends. The CDR3 extends over 16 amino acids.

This clonotype was found a few times. The chain has TRBV19 and TRBJ1-5; TRBD1 is a possible D gene (6 bases). Germline V gives CDR1 LNHDA, CDR2 SQIVND (reference sequence). The V and J ends lost 7 bases and 9 bases respectively, with 13 bases between them. This CDR3 is built from 12 residues. DNA of the CDR3: TGTGCCAGTACCTCTGGGGGGCGGCCCCAGCATTTT. It specifies CASTSGGRPQHF.

This clonotype was observed once. This rearrangement joins TRBV5-8 to TRBJ2-1; 8 nucleotides agree with TRBD2. Trimming at V came to 0 bases and at J to 10 bases, leaving 6 bases not matched to a gene. This CDR3 comprises 14 residues. From germline, CDR1 is SGHTS and CDR2 YDEGEE. The DNA of the CDR3 is TGTGCCAGCAGCTTGGATAGCGGGGAGTGGGAGCAGTTCTTC. Amino acids: CASSLDSGEWEQFF.

The chain links TRBV7-6 to TRBJ2-5; D is unclear. CDR3 length: 18 amino acids. The germline V and J ends were trimmed by 1 base and 2 bases, with 20 bases remaining between them. Germline lookup yields CDR1 SGHVS and CDR2 FNYEAQ. The CDR3 nucleotides are TGTGCCAGCAGCTTAGGAGTGGGTGTTAGAGACCATCAAGAGACCCAGTACTTC. Its protein is CASSLGVGVRDHQETQYF.